Listed below are T cell receptor beta chains from one sample, sequenced in a study of T cell responses to AZD1222 COVID-19 vaccine. Clones were read by immunoSEQ multiplex PCR, and TCRdb kept only the in-frame ones, dropping some. The sample yields over 100,000 clones, about nine tenths seen once. The source material was peripheral blood, sampled on day 0 of AZD1222 vaccination. These receptors were obtained from an adult in good health. Each CDR3 is given with its conserved first and last residue. Each record gives: clone size, J gene, V gene, D gene, CDR3 DNA, CDR3 protein. A D gene is named only where the DNA matches it firmly. Only some rows state a clone size, as once, few, many or a class for expanded clones.

>.|TRBJ1-1|TRBV4-1|.
TGCGCCAGCAGCCAAGAAAAGTACACTGAAGCTTTCTTT
CASSQEKYTEAFF
>.|TRBJ2-7|TRBV6-5|.
TGTGCCAGCAGTTACTCGGTCCCGATATCGAACTACGAGCAGTACTTC
CASSYSVPISNYEQYF
>.|TRBJ2-7|TRBV27|TRBD2
TGTGCCAGCAACTTCGGGACTAGCGGGCTCAAGATCTACGAGCAGTACTTC
CASNFGTSGLKIYEQYF
>.|TRBJ2-5|TRBV6-5|.
TGTGCCAGCAGTTACAGTGGGGCCCAGGGGACCCAGTACTTC
CASSYSGAQGTQYF
>.|TRBJ2-5|TRBV6-2/TRBV6-3|.
TGTGCCAGCAGTACCCGGGGGGCGAGGGTTGGGGAGACCCAGTACTTC
CASSTRGARVGETQYF
>.|TRBJ2-1|TRBV5-4|.
TGTGCCAGCAGCCTGGACAGCAATGAGCAGTTCTTC
CASSLDSNEQFF
>.|TRBJ2-1|TRBV7-3|.
TGTGCCAGCAGCGCCTCCGGGACCTCCTACAATGAGCAGTTCTTC
CASSASGTSYNEQFF
>.|TRBJ1-1|TRBV12-3/TRBV12-4|TRBD1
TGTGCCAGCAGCCGACAGGGACACACTGAAGCTTTCTTT
CASSRQGHTEAFF
>.|TRBJ1-4|TRBV10-3|TRBD1
TGTGCCATCAGTTTGTCGAAACAGGGGGAGAGTGAAAAACTGTTTTTT
CAISLSKQGESEKLFF
>.|TRBJ2-2|TRBV19|.
TGTGCCAGTAGTACCATCCTCGGGGGTAACGGGGAGCTGTTTTTT
CASSTILGGNGELFF
>.|TRBJ2-3|TRBV4-1|TRBD1
TGCGCCAGCAGCCTCCGAAAAGGGGGCGGCACAGATACGCAGTATTTT
CASSLRKGGGTDTQYF
>.|TRBJ1-2|TRBV7-9|TRBD1
TGTGCCAGCAGCATTACAGGGGAAGGCTACACCTTC
CASSITGEGYTF
>.|TRBJ1-3|TRBV14|.
TGTGCCAGCAGCCAAGGGCCGGGGCTCGGAAACACCATATATTTT
CASSQGPGLGNTIYF
>.|TRBJ2-2|TRBV19|TRBD2
TGTGCCAGTAGGCGATCTAGCGGGGCGAACACCGGGGAGCTGTTTTTT
CASRRSSGANTGELFF
>.|TRBJ1-2|TRBV19|.
TGTGCCAGTAGTATCGAGGACCGCTACTCCTATGGCTACACCTTC
CASSIEDRYSYGYTF
>.|TRBJ1-1|TRBV18|.
TGTGCCAGCTCACCAGGGACCACAAGGGCTGAAGCTTTCTTT
CASSPGTTRAEAFF
>.|TRBJ1-1|TRBV3-1/TRBV3-2|.
TGTGCCAGCAGCCAAGATAGGGCAGAAGCTTTCTTT
CASSQDRAEAFF
>.|TRBJ2-6|TRBV3-1/TRBV3-2|.
TGTGCCAGCAGCCAAGATGAGAGGGGCGCTGGGGCCAACGTCCTGACTTTC
CASSQDERGAGANVLTF
>.|TRBJ1-4|TRBV18|TRBD1
TGTGCCAGCTCACCATTTGAGACAGGGGATAGTGAAAAACTGTTTTTT
CASSPFETGDSEKLFF
>.|TRBJ1-1|TRBV5-1|TRBD1
TGCGCCAGCAGCGTTCGGGACAGAGCTGCTGAAGCTTTCTTT
CASSVRDRAAEAFF
>.|TRBJ2-5|TRBV7-9|TRBD1
TGTGCCAGCAGCTTAGAAATGGGGACAGGGGCGAGAGAGACCCAGTACTTC
CASSLEMGTGARETQYF
>.|TRBJ2-3|TRBV9|TRBD2
TGTGCCAGCAGCGTAATAGCGGGAGATACGCAGTATTTT
CASSVIAGDTQYF
>few|TRBJ2-5|TRBV12-5|TRBD2
TGTGCTAGTGTTCTGGGGCTAGCGGGAGAAGAGACCCAGTACTTC
CASVLGLAGEETQYF
>.|TRBJ1-4|TRBV7-9|.
TGTGCCAGCAGCTTAAGTATGAGAAGGGGTAATGAAAAACTGTTTTTT
CASSLSMRRGNEKLFF
>.|TRBJ1-6|TRBV27|.
TGTGCCAGCAACTCGTTCAGGGAAGGTTCACCCCTCCACTTT
CASNSFREGSPLHF
>.|TRBJ1-1|TRBV7-9|.
TGTGCCAGCAGCAGGCGGGCAGGAATGAACACTGAAGCTTTCTTT
CASSRRAGMNTEAFF
>.|TRBJ1-4|TRBV19|TRBD1
TGTGCCAGTGAAACAGGGGTGTCTAATGAAAAACTGTTTTTT
CASETGVSNEKLFF
>.|TRBJ1-5|TRBV7-9|TRBD1
TGTGCCAGCAGCTTAGGCCGGGACAGGGGGGGACAGCCCCAGCATTTT
CASSLGRDRGGQPQHF
>.|TRBJ2-2|TRBV7-3|TRBD1
TGTGCCAGCAGCTTAAGACAGGGTGGCCGGGAGCTGTTTTTT
CASSLRQGGRELFF
>.|TRBJ1-3|TRBV6-6|TRBD1
TGTGCCAGCATCCCCGGGACAGGGAAAGGAAACACCATATATTTT
CASIPGTGKGNTIYF
>.|TRBJ2-7|TRBV2|.
TGTGCCAGCAGCCCGGCCAGGAATACCTACGAGCAGTACTTC
CASSPARNTYEQYF
>.|TRBJ1-2|TRBV6-6|.
TGTGCCAGCATAGTGTCAGGGGAGAACTATGGCTACACCTTC
CASIVSGENYGYTF
>.|TRBJ1-1|TRBV5-4|.
TGTGCCAGCAGCTTGGCCTCAGGGTCAGGGAACACTGAAGCTTTCTTT
CASSLASGSGNTEAFF
>few|TRBJ2-1|TRBV27|TRBD2
TGTGCCAGCAGTCCCCTAGCGGGGGCTTTCTCCTACAATGAGCAGTTCTTC
CASSPLAGAFSYNEQFF
>few|TRBJ1-6|TRBV19|TRBD1
TGTGCCAGTAGGGGACAGGGATCTGATTCACCCCTCCACTTT
CASRGQGSDSPLHF
>once|TRBJ1-6|TRBV9|.
TGTGCCAGCAGCGGGGACCGCGCCTATAATTCACCCCTCCACTTT
CASSGDRAYNSPLHF
>once|TRBJ2-7|TRBV5-6|.
TGTGCCAGCAGCTTGGGTGGCTACGAGCAGTACTTC
CASSLGGYEQYF
>.|TRBJ2-4|TRBV7-2|.
TGTGCCAGCAGCTTCGGACAAGGAAACATTCAGTACTTC
CASSFGQGNIQYF
>.|TRBJ1-5|TRBV5-5|.
TGTGCCAGCAGCTCCCGGACGGAACAGCCCCAGCATTTT
CASSSRTEQPQHF
>.|TRBJ1-5|TRBV19|.
TGTGCCAGTAGTATGGGTCGGGATCAGCCCCAGCATTTT
CASSMGRDQPQHF
>.|TRBJ1-1|TRBV3-1/TRBV3-2|TRBD1
TGTGCCAGCAACAGGGGAGGCACTGAAGCTTTCTTT
CASNRGGTEAFF
>.|TRBJ2-7|TRBV2|.
TGTGCCAGCAGTGAAATGGGAAGTGGAAACGAGCAGTACTTC
CASSEMGSGNEQYF
>.|TRBJ2-7|TRBV18|.
TGTGCCAGCTCACCACCGGGACAACAGGGAGCCTACGAGCAGTACTTC
CASSPPGQQGAYEQYF
>.|TRBJ2-2|TRBV18|.
TGTGCCAGCTCACCATCGCAGCAGAACACCGGGGAGCTGTTTTTT
CASSPSQQNTGELFF
>few|TRBJ2-7|TRBV12-5|.
TGTGCTAGTGGTTCTAACGATCTCCTTGGGCAGTACTTC
CASGSNDLLGQYF
>.|TRBJ1-1|TRBV5-8|.
TGTGCCAGCAGTGGGGGCAGGGGCCGCCCCATGAACACTGAAGCTTTCTTT
CASSGGRGRPMNTEAFF
>.|TRBJ2-5|TRBV12-3/TRBV12-4|.
TGTGCCAGCAGTTTAATCCGGCAAGAGACCCAGTACTTC
CASSLIRQETQYF
>.|TRBJ1-1|TRBV9|.
TGTGCCAGCAGCGTAGACGGCTACACTGAAGCTTTCTTT
CASSVDGYTEAFF
>.|TRBJ2-5|TRBV5-1|.
TGCGCCAGCAGCATGCGGTCCGCGGGTCCGGCGACCCAGTACTTC
CASSMRSAGPATQYF
>.|TRBJ2-5|TRBV10-3|.
TGTGCCATCAGTGAGAACATCGAGACCCAGTACTTC
CAISENIETQYF
>once|TRBJ1-5|TRBV6-1|TRBD1
TGTGCCAGCAGTGCAAAGACAGGGGTAAGGGATCAGCCCCAGCATTTT
CASSAKTGVRDQPQHF
>.|TRBJ2-3|TRBV29-1|.
TGCAGCTCCTATGGGGATACGCAGTATTTT
CSSYGDTQYF
>.|TRBJ1-1|TRBV2|.
TGTGCCAGCAATCGGCAGGGCCTAAGGGACACTGAAGCTTTCTTT
CASNRQGLRDTEAFF